Detailed here is one T cell receptor beta chain. Its antigen is undetermined. Some clones are missing from TCRdb's copy, which holds only in-frame ones; the method was immunoSEQ multiplex PCR. The sample shows more than 150,000 clones, roughly 84% of them seen only once. Germline V gene lookup returns CDR1 MNHEY and CDR2 SVGAGI. CDR3 length equals 15 residues. With 2 bases clipped from V and 5 bases from J, the junction kept 7 bases outside the gene matches. The sample comes from a study of cytomegalovirus exposure and HLA in healthy donors. The donors formed part of the roughly 120-subject validation cohort, distinct from the roughly 670-subject first cohort. Study results and caveats: In vitro data verified a few CMV-associated chains as specific for CMV antigens. Some public TCRs appeared in many individuals, while most sequences were rare. In the 95 to 150 validation repertoires, a later analysis found that first-cohort TCR clusters tended to co-occur.

The chain combines TRBV6-5 with TRBJ1-1; 8 positions agree with TRBD1. The sequence derives from a man between 18 and 29 years old in good health and CMV-seropositive. Sequencing was performed on PBMCs. The CDR3 DNA reads TGTGCCAGCAGTTACCGAAGACAGGGGTTTACTGAAGCTTTCTTT. Translated, it gives CASSYRRQGFTEAFF.